These T cell receptor beta chains were read from a single sample in a study of CD8 T cells in ankylosing spondylitis. TCRdb re-derived calls from the 5' RACE reads in MiXCR, one entry per CDR3 protein. The sample lists some 92,000 distinct CDR3 sequences, 27% occurring once. Specimen: blood, either unsorted or a sorted T cell fraction (not recorded which). The receptors shown here come from a male donor with ankylosing spondylitis or in good health (not recorded which). The CDR3 runs from the conserved cysteine through the conserved F or W. The D gene is left open where the match is weak. The size of a clone is reported for some rows only, either as once, few or many, or as a class for expanded clones.

CDR3: CASTEQGELFF; DNA: TGCGCCAGCACCGAACAGGGAGAGCTGTTTTTT; V: TRBV5-1; size: few; D: .; J: TRBJ2-2
CDR3: CASRPYTGRSELNYNEQFF; DNA: TGCGCCAGCAGACCCTACACAGGGAGATCGGAATTAAACTACAATGAGCAGTTCTTC; V: TRBV5-1; size: few; D: .; J: TRBJ2-1
CDR3: CASSFLSGNEQFF; DNA: TGCGCCAGCAGCTTCCTATCGGGCAATGAGCAGTTCTTC; V: TRBV5-1; size: many; D: .; J: TRBJ2-1
CDR3: CASSLSDRPGSSGANVLTF; DNA: TGCGCCAGCAGCTTATCGGACAGGCCCGGCTCCTCTGGGGCCAACGTCCTGACTTTC; V: TRBV5-1; size: .; D: TRBD1; J: TRBJ2-6
CDR3: CASSRSRQPNQPQHF; DNA: TGTGCCAGCAGCCGAAGCAGACAGCCGAATCAGCCCCAGCATTTT; V: TRBV12-3/TRBV12-4; size: .; D: .; J: TRBJ1-5
CDR3: CASTLMDITDTQYF; DNA: TGTGCCAGCACCCTAATGGATATCACAGATACGCAGTATTTT; V: TRBV2; size: .; D: .; J: TRBJ2-3
CDR3: CSVVDRDRGSYTF; DNA: TGCAGCGTTGTTGACCGGGACAGGGGTAGCTACACCTTC; V: TRBV29-1; size: .; D: TRBD1; J: TRBJ1-2
CDR3: CASSQDFAQTQYF; DNA: TGTGCCAGCAGCCAAGATTTCGCGCAGACCCAGTACTTC; V: TRBV3-1; size: .; D: .; J: TRBJ2-5
CDR3: CSARGGGNQPQHF; DNA: TGCAGTGCTAGGGGGGGGGGAAATCAGCCCCAGCATTTT; V: TRBV20-1; size: .; D: .; J: TRBJ1-5
CDR3: CSVPGRYTGELFF; DNA: TGCAGCGTTCCGGGGAGATATACCGGGGAGCTGTTTTTT; V: TRBV29-1; size: .; D: .; J: TRBJ2-2
CDR3: CASSPGQGWPDTQYF; DNA: TGCGCCAGCAGCCCAGGACAGGGTTGGCCAGATACGCAGTATTTT; V: TRBV5-1; size: .; D: TRBD1; J: TRBJ2-3
CDR3: CATDRTGTEAFF; DNA: TGTGCCACCGACCGGACCGGCACTGAAGCTTTCTTT; V: TRBV6-6; size: .; D: .; J: TRBJ1-1
CDR3: CSVRTDQETQYF; DNA: TGCAGCGTCCGGACAGACCAAGAGACCCAGTACTTC; V: TRBV29-1; size: many; D: .; J: TRBJ2-5
CDR3: CAISETDPRNTGELFF; DNA: TGTGCCATCAGTGAAACAGATCCTCGGAACACCGGGGAGCTGTTTTTT; V: TRBV10-3; size: .; D: .; J: TRBJ2-2
CDR3: CASNLAGDHEQYF; DNA: TGTGCCAGCAACTTAGCGGGAGATCACGAGCAGTACTTC; V: TRBV12-3/TRBV12-4; size: .; D: TRBD2; J: TRBJ2-7
CDR3: CSAPRTSGYNEQFF; DNA: TGCAGTGCTCCTAGAACTAGCGGCTACAATGAGCAGTTCTTC; V: TRBV20-1; size: .; D: TRBD2; J: TRBJ2-1
CDR3: CASSLGGSYDNEQFF; DNA: TGTGCCAGCAGCTTAGGTGGGTCGTACGACAATGAGCAGTTCTTC; V: TRBV11-2; size: few; D: .; J: TRBJ2-1
CDR3: CASSPLIAGGADTQYF; DNA: TGTGCCAGCTCACCATTGATAGCGGGAGGTGCAGATACGCAGTATTTT; V: TRBV18; size: few; D: TRBD2; J: TRBJ2-3
CDR3: CASGSSGRTDTQYF; DNA: TGCGCCAGCGGGTCTAGCGGGAGAACAGATACGCAGTATTTT; V: TRBV10-2; size: few; D: TRBD2; J: TRBJ2-3
CDR3: CASRGQADNSPLHF; DNA: TGTGCCAGCAGAGGACAGGCGGATAATTCACCCCTCCACTTT; V: TRBV12-3/TRBV12-4; size: many; D: TRBD1; J: TRBJ1-6
CDR3: CASSPTGREHEQFF; DNA: TGTGCCAGCTCACCAACAGGTCGAGAGCATGAGCAGTTCTTC; V: TRBV18; size: .; D: .; J: TRBJ2-1
CDR3: CASSPVGYEQYF; DNA: TGTGCCAGCAGCCCCGTGGGCTACGAGCAGTACTTC; V: TRBV27; size: .; D: .; J: TRBJ2-7
CDR3: CASSPRSYTQYF; DNA: TGTGCCAGCAGTCCAAGGTCGTATACGCAGTATTTT; V: TRBV7-8; size: .; D: .; J: TRBJ2-3
CDR3: CATSRDSPAGGLGVTQYF; DNA: TGTGCCACCAGCAGAGACTCCCCAGCGGGAGGTCTAGGGGTGACCCAGTACTTC; V: TRBV15; size: few; D: TRBD2; J: TRBJ2-5
CDR3: CASSIRETTGELFF; DNA: TGTGCCAGCAGTATCAGGGAGACCACCGGGGAGCTGTTTTTT; V: TRBV27; size: many; D: .; J: TRBJ2-2
CDR3: CASSINRGPNQPQHF; DNA: TGTGCCAGTAGTATTAACAGGGGACCTAATCAGCCCCAGCATTTT; V: TRBV19; size: .; D: TRBD1; J: TRBJ1-5
CDR3: CASSQGQQNGAEAFF; DNA: TGCGCCAGCAGCCAAGGGCAACAGAATGGGGCTGAAGCTTTCTTT; V: TRBV4-1; size: .; D: .; J: TRBJ1-1
CDR3: CASSIERSSGNTIYF; DNA: TGTGCCAGCAGCATTGAACGAAGCTCTGGAAACACCATATATTTT; V: TRBV5-5; size: .; D: .; J: TRBJ1-3
CDR3: CASSPTGSEWSNQPQHF; DNA: TGTGCCAGCAGTCCAACTGGGTCGGAATGGAGCAATCAGCCCCAGCATTTT; V: TRBV12-3/TRBV12-4; size: .; D: .; J: TRBJ1-5
CDR3: CASSQGGGDYNEQFF; DNA: TGCGCCAGCAGCCAAGGAGGCGGGGATTACAATGAGCAGTTCTTC; V: TRBV4-1; size: .; D: .; J: TRBJ2-1
CDR3: CASSSRRSQYF; DNA: TGCGCCAGCAGCTCTCGCCGATCGCAGTATTTT; V: TRBV5-1; size: .; D: .; J: TRBJ2-3
CDR3: CATSSGPGDTEAFF; DNA: TGTGCCACCAGCAGTGGCCCTGGGGACACTGAAGCTTTCTTT; V: TRBV15; size: few; D: .; J: TRBJ1-1
CDR3: CSVARRTSENEQFF; DNA: TGCAGCGTTGCGAGGAGGACTAGCGAGAATGAGCAGTTCTTC; V: TRBV29-1; size: few; D: TRBD2; J: TRBJ2-1
CDR3: CSVDGTSGGYTGELFF; DNA: TGCAGCGTCGATGGTACTAGCGGGGGATACACCGGGGAGCTGTTTTTT; V: TRBV29-1; size: .; D: TRBD2; J: TRBJ2-2
CDR3: CASSHRQGNTGELFF; DNA: TGTGCCAGCAGCCATCGACAGGGGAACACCGGGGAGCTGTTTTTT; V: TRBV12-3/TRBV12-4; size: few; D: TRBD1; J: TRBJ2-2
CDR3: CASSSRGQGGTAFF; DNA: TGTGCCAGCAGCTCTCGAGGACAGGGCGGCACGGCTTTCTTT; V: TRBV5-5; size: few; D: TRBD1; J: TRBJ1-1
CDR3: CAISESRGLATDTQYF; DNA: TGTGCCATCAGTGAGTCACGTGGGCTAGCGACAGATACGCAGTATTTT; V: TRBV10-3; size: .; D: .; J: TRBJ2-3
CDR3: CASKRGAGNTIYF; DNA: TGTGCCAGCAAAAGGGGGGCGGGAAACACCATATATTTT; V: TRBV12-3/TRBV12-4; size: once; D: .; J: TRBJ1-3
CDR3: CASSRTPGVTEAFF; DNA: TGTGCCAGCAGCCGTACCCCAGGGGTGACTGAAGCTTTCTTT; V: TRBV12-3/TRBV12-4; size: .; D: .; J: TRBJ1-1
CDR3: CASSPRGGTNNSPLHF; DNA: TGTGCCAGCAGCCCCAGGGGAGGGACCAATAATTCACCCCTCCACTTT; V: TRBV7-2; size: .; D: .; J: TRBJ1-6
CDR3: CASTHDRGWGYGYTF; DNA: TGTGCCAGCACCCACGACAGGGGGTGGGGATATGGCTACACCTTC; V: TRBV28; size: .; D: TRBD1; J: TRBJ1-2
CDR3: CASSLAVVLGGRFNTEAFF; DNA: TGTGCCAGCAGCTTAGCTGTCGTTTTGGGCGGCCGCTTCAACACTGAAGCTTTCTTT; V: TRBV7-2; size: .; D: .; J: TRBJ1-1
CDR3: CSARRLAGPLGEQFF; DNA: TGCAGTGCTCGCCGACTAGCGGGGCCCCTTGGTGAGCAGTTCTTC; V: TRBV20-1; size: many; D: TRBD2; J: TRBJ2-1
CDR3: CSARPDAQGGADTQYF; DNA: TGCAGTGCTAGGCCTGATGCACAGGGAGGAGCAGATACGCAGTATTTT; V: TRBV20-1; size: many; D: .; J: TRBJ2-3
CDR3: CASSRSLQGTETQYF; DNA: TGTGCCAGCAGCCGGAGTCTCCAGGGTACAGAGACCCAGTACTTC; V: TRBV28; size: few; D: .; J: TRBJ2-5
CDR3: CASSTRTAPLYQETQYF; DNA: TGTGCCAGCAGCACCCGGACAGCCCCTTTGTACCAAGAGACCCAGTACTTC; V: TRBV7-6; size: few; D: .; J: TRBJ2-5